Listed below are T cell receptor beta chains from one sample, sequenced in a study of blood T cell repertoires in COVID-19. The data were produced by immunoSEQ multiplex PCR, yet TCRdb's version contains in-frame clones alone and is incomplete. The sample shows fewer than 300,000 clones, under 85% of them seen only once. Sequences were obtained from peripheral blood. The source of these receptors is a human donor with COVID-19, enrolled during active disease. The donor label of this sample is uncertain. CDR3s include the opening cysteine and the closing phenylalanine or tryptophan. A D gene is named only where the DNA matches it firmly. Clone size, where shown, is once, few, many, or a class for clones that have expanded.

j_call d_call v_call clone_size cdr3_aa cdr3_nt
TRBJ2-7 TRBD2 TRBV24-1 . CATMAAGAPSYEQYF TGTGCCACCATGGCAGCGGGAGCCCCTTCCTACGAGCAGTACTTC
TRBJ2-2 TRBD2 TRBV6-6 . CASGPLAGVNTGELFF TGTGCCAGCGGTCCGCTAGCGGGAGTCAACACCGGGGAGCTGTTTTTT
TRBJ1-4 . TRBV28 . CASSFRPGRFDWANEKLFF TGTGCCAGCAGTTTTCGTCCAGGGAGGTTTGACTGGGCTAATGAAAAACTGTTTTTT
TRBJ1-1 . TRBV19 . CASTGLFTEAFF TGTGCCAGTACAGGGTTGTTCACTGAAGCTTTCTTT
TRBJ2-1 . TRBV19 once CASSPRGGLVGSEQFF TGTGCCAGTAGTCCCAGGGGGGGACTAGTCGGGAGTGAGCAGTTCTTC
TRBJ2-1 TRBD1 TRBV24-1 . CATGDRVNEQFF TGTGCCACCGGGGACAGGGTTAATGAGCAGTTCTTC
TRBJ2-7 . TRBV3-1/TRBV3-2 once CASSQGQESSYEQYF TGTGCCAGCAGCCAAGGACAGGAGTCCTCCTACGAGCAGTACTTC
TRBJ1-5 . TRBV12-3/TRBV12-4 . CASSFPPDQPQHF TGTGCCAGCAGTTTTCCCCCCGATCAGCCCCAGCATTTT
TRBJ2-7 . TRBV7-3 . CASSAQASYEQYF TGTGCCAGCAGCGCCCAGGCCTCCTACGAGCAGTACTTC
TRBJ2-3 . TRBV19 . CASSVSDTQYF TGTGCCAGTAGCGTCTCGGATACGCAGTATTTT
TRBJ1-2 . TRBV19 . CASSVLSGNRNYGYTF TGTGCCAGTAGTGTACTTTCAGGGAATCGAAACTATGGCTACACCTTC
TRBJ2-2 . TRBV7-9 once CASSLRGRDPTGELFF TGTGCCAGCAGCTTGCGCGGGCGGGACCCCACCGGGGAGCTGTTTTTT
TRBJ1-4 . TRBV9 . CASSPHGNEKLFF TGTGCCAGCAGCCCTCACGGGAATGAAAAACTGTTTTTT
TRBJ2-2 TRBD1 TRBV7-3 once CASRKRDRGGTGELFF TGTGCCAGCAGGAAGAGGGACAGGGGTGGTACCGGGGAGCTGTTTTTT
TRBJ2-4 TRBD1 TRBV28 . CASSSRTGLAKNIQYF TGTGCCAGCAGTTCCCGGACAGGCCTAGCCAAAAACATTCAGTACTTC
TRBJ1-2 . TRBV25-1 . CASSRTVLPYGYTF TGTGCCAGCAGTCGGACAGTTCTCCCCTATGGCTACACCTTC
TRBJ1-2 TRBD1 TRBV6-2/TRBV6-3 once CASSSPGQGAVGYGYTF TGTGCCAGCAGTTCCCCGGGACAGGGGGCAGTCGGCTATGGCTACACCTTC
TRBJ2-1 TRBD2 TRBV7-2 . CASSTSLASGSHEQFF TGTGCCAGCAGCACCTCTTTGGCTAGCGGGAGCCATGAGCAGTTCTTC